This T cell receptor (beta chain) stems from a study of blood T cell repertoires in COVID-19. Overall study context: There were acute and convalescent COVID-19 samples, and they came from the United States, Italy and Spain.

Study processing details: Amplification of reference gene primers provided the estimated nucleated cell counts. Produced via immunoSEQ multiplex PCR; TCRdb's table is partial and in-frame only. Clonal size and the V and J genes are those of that table, whereas D and trimming came from the DNA. The sample shows approximately 360,000 clones, around 90% of them seen only once. V lost 0 bases and J lost 7, with 10 bases in between. The CDR3 contains 13 residues. Germline V gene sequence: CDR1 GTSNPN, CDR2 SVGIG (reference sequence). The TCR was taken from a man between 40 and 49 years old with acute or convalescent COVID-19. Sequencing was carried out using peripheral blood. The V and J genes are TRBV30 and TRBJ2-1; D is perhaps TRBD2 (5 bases). CDR3 loop: CAWSVIGGNEQFF. The CDR3 nucleotides read TGTGCCTGGAGTGTAATAGGCGGGAATGAGCAGTTCTTC.